This T cell receptor (beta chain) is drawn from a study of Ad26.COV2.S vaccination and SARS-CoV-2 variants. Study in general: It was the COV1001 Ad26.COV2.S trial arm that included the donor. Once or twice, 56 days apart, Ad26.COV2.S was delivered intramuscularly. Whole-study findings and limits: In TCR breadth and depth analyses, total T cell responses may have been underestimated.

Treatment described: about 20 received Ad26.COV2.S at low or high dose, single or two shots; 5 received placebo; per-sample allocation not given. Collection of samples fell on day 63 after the first vaccine or placebo injection. On this clone: The antigen remains undetermined.

Here immunoSEQ multiplex PCR was the method, and the copy in TCRdb shows in-frame clones only, minus some. The sample includes about 680,000 clones, 70% to 90% of them seen just once. This TCR came from a person aged 18-60 years who received the Ad26.COV2.S COVID-19 vaccine or a placebo. The sample in question was peripheral blood, obtained in a trial of Ad26.COV2.S vaccine versus placebo.

The CDR3 region is CASRGLAGDVETQYF. DNA of the CDR3: TGTGCCAGCAGAGGACTAGCGGGAGATGTAGAGACCCAGTACTTC. The chain employs TRBV2 and TRBJ2-5; 13 bases are a match to TRBD2. CDR3 length equals 15 residues. Losses at the gene ends were 6 bases for V and 4 bases for J; bases not matched to a gene: 5. Germline V gives CDR1 SNHLY, CDR2 FYNNEI. Variable domain in full (rest from reference TRBV2 and TRBJ2-5): EPEVTQTPSHQVTQMGQEVILRCVPISNHLYFYWYRQILGQKVEFLVSFYNNEISEKSEIFDDQFSVERPDGSNFTLKIRSTKLEDSAMYFCASRGLAGDVETQYFGPGTRLLVL.